This T cell receptor beta chain derives from a study of blood T cell repertoires in COVID-19. The wider study: Sources were T cells, B-cell-depleted T cells, or PBMCs; the material itself was cDNA or gDNA.

Individuals drawn from around 24 US areas were about 18 to 95 years old. Symptom resolution, clearance, or two negative PCRs marked donors in Cohort 3 as recovered. Sequenced by immunoSEQ multiplex PCR; TCRdb stores in-frame clones only, minus some. The table has around 250,000 clones, around 90% seen once; the top ten hold roughly 1.7%. The specimen was PBMCs or T cells enriched from blood (not recorded which). This receptor was identified in a woman between 45 and 60 years old who had recovered from COVID-19.

CDR3 protein: CAWSPDERGKAFF. DNA of the CDR3: TGTGCCTGGAGTCCCGACGAGCGGGGGAAAGCTTTCTTT. The chain combines TRBV30 with TRBJ1-1; perhaps TRBD1 as D (5 bases). This CDR3 region has 13 residues. The V gene lost 2 bases and the J gene lost 9 bases, with 16 bases spanning the gap. From germline, CDR1 is GTSNPN and CDR2 SVGIG (reference sequence). Variable domain in full (rest from reference TRBV30 and TRBJ1-1): SQTIHQWPATLVQPVGSPLSLECTVEGTSNPNLYWYRQAAGRGLQLLFYSVGIGQISSEVPQNLSASRPQDRQFILSSKKLLLSDSGFYLCAWSPDERGKAFFGQGTRLTVV.